Following are 9 T cell receptor beta chains from one sample sequenced in a study of PD-1 blockade in classical Hodgkin lymphoma. Only in-frame clones appear in the TCRdb table, and some are missing; sequencing was by immunoSEQ multiplex PCR. The sample shows some 10,000 clones, 70% to 80% of them seen only once. All trial patients relapsed after autologous stem cell transplantation. Negative selection with magnetic separation was used to purify CD4+ T cells from thawed PBMCs. This specimen was CD4+ T cells from blood, taken at baseline. The receptor set was obtained from a human donor with classical Hodgkin lymphoma.

This clone was found once. The chain uses TRBV19 and TRBJ1-5; 9 bases line up with TRBD1. Trimming removed 6 bases from V and 1 base from J; junction bases left unmatched: 13. The CDR3 consists of 18 residues. CDR1 and CDR2 from the germline V gene are LNHDA and SQIVND (reference sequence). CDR3 protein: CASSFTYPGQGSNQPQHF. The CDR3 bases are TGTGCCAGTAGCTTTACCTATCCGGGACAGGGAAGCAATCAGCCCCAGCATTTT.

The chain is built from TRBV28 and TRBJ1-6, with a tentative D call TRBD1 (6 bases). From germline, CDR1 is MDHEN and CDR2 SYDVKM. The CDR3 extends over 16 amino acids. Between the trimmed V and J ends, which lost 6 bases and 0 bases, there was a span of 12 bases. The CDR3 region is CASRIDRSSYNSPLHF. The CDR3, as DNA: TGTGCCAGCAGAATCGACAGGAGCTCCTATAATTCACCCCTCCACTTT.

This chain joins TRBV28 and TRBJ2-3; D possibly corresponds to TRBD2 (7 bases). Germline V gene lookup returns CDR1 MDHEN and CDR2 SYDVKM. The germline V and J ends were trimmed by 4 bases and 3 bases, with 17 bases remaining between them. The length of the CDR3 is 16 residues. The DNA for the CDR3 is TGTGCCAGCAGTTCTCCACGAGGGGGGGTGACAGATACGCAGTATTTT. It codes for CASSSPRGGVTDTQYF.

This sequence joins TRBV7-2 and TRBJ1-6; no clear D. This CDR3 is built from 13 residues. V was clipped by 1 base and J by 10 bases, with 8 bases between them. Germline CDR1 SGHTA, CDR2 FQGNSA. The CDR3 is CASSLVAGSPLHF. Written as DNA, the CDR3 is TGTGCCAGCAGCTTAGTAGCAGGATCACCCCTCCACTTT.

This clone was detected only once. The chain recombines TRBV2 with TRBJ2-7; 7 bases are a match to TRBD1. With 6 bases clipped from V and 4 bases from J, the junction kept 6 bases outside the gene matches. CDR1 is SNHLY and CDR2 is FYNNEI in the germline V gene. The CDR3 runs 13 residues. The CDR3 region has the DNA TGTGCCAGCAGCCGGGACAGCTTGTACGAGCAGTACTTC. Protein: CASSRDSLYEQYF.

CDR3 in amino acids: CASSEIRDYEQYF. The CDR3 DNA is TGTGCCAGCAGTGAAATCAGGGACTACGAGCAGTACTTC. The V and J genes are TRBV2 and TRBJ2-7; D is perhaps TRBD1 (5 bases). V gave up 2 bases and J gave up 3 bases, with 8 bases separating them. This CDR3 has 13 amino acids. Germline V CDR1 and CDR2: SNHLY, FYNNEI.

The V and J genes are TRBV18 and TRBJ2-7; no definite D call. CDR1 and CDR2 from the germline V gene are KGHSH and LQKENI. The ends were cut back, 6 bases at V and 0 bases at J, with 6 bases in the middle. The CDR3 consists of 12 residues. CDR3 loop: CASSQSSYEQYF. DNA for the CDR3: TGTGCCAGCTCGCAAAGCTCCTACGAGCAGTACTTC.

The chain recombines TRBV28 with TRBJ2-6, with TRBD1 matching over 7 bases. CDR1 and CDR2 (germline): MDHEN, SYDVKM. V trimming: 10 bases; J trimming: 0 bases; junction bases outside the gene matches: 6. The length of the CDR3 is 15 residues. CDR3 sequence reads: CATGDRFSGANVLTF. CDR3 bases: TGTGCCACCGGGGACAGATTCTCTGGGGCCAACGTCCTGACTTTC. Full variable domain (remainder filled in from reference TRBV28 and TRBJ2-6): DVKVTQSSRYLVKRTGEKVFLECVQDMDHENMFWYRQDPGLGLRLIYFSYDVKMKEKGDIPEGYSVSREKKERFSLILESASTNQTSMYLCATGDRFSGANVLTFGAGSRLTVL.

This clone was seen a handful of times. This chain joins TRBV5-1 and TRBJ1-2; 7 bases match TRBD1. In germline, CDR1 is SGHRS, CDR2 YFSETQ. Losses at the gene ends were 0 bases for V and 4 bases for J; bases not matched to a gene: 9. The CDR3 contains 16 residues. The CDR3 protein is CASSLVGAGQIYGYTF. The DNA of the CDR3 is TGCGCCAGCAGCTTGGTTGGCGCGGGACAGATCTATGGCTACACCTTC.